The source of this TCR beta chain is a study of blood T cell repertoires in COVID-19. Per the germline V gene, CDR1 is SGHNT and CDR2 is YYREEE (reference sequence). The CDR3 spans 15 residues. The trim removed 4 bases at V and 3 bases at J, leaving 6 bases unmatched. Per the original methods: By means of reference gene primer amplification, nucleated cell counts were estimated. Sequencing was performed with immunoSEQ multiplex PCR; in TCRdb, only in-frame clones are kept and a portion is missing. V and J calls and clone size follow that table, whereas D and trimming were derived from the DNA. The data hold tens of thousands of clones, with about 86% observed a single time.

Specimen: peripheral blood. The TCR was taken from a man in his forties with acute or convalescent COVID-19. This chain joins TRBV5-4 and TRBJ1-3; 8 nucleotides align to TRBD1. The CDR3 bases are TGTGCCAGCAGCCGACGGACAGGGAATGGAAACACCATATATTTT. Protein: CASSRRTGNGNTIYF.